This TCR beta chain was profiled in a study of T-cell reconstitution after alpha-beta-depleted transplantation in children. This clonotype was seen ten or more times. The V end lost 4 bases, the J end lost 7 bases, and 11 bases lay between the germline ends. CDR3 size: 13 residues. CDR1 and CDR2 (germline): SGHDT, YYEEEE. Preparation of the TCRbeta library was carried out with unique molecular identifiers. TCRdb processed the PCR reads anew with MiXCR; each CDR3 protein has one entry. The sample lists 640,000 or so distinct CDR3 sequences; 15% to 20% were seen once. This receptor was taken from a human donor who donated a stem cell graft to a child with acute myeloid leukemia. The V gene is TRBV5-6, the J gene TRBJ1-4, with D hard to call. This specimen was PBMCs from the stem cell graft donor, taken from the stem cell graft. The CDR3 DNA sequence: TGTGCCAGCAGCCCGTGGGGTTCTGAAAAACTGTTTTTT. Translating gives CASSPWGSEKLFF.